Sequencing of this T cell receptor beta chain was carried out in a study of blood T cells in healthy people across ages. This clonotype has just one count. As yet, its antigen is unknown. Study-wide results and limits: Diversity was estimated from one million T cells, and these estimates were considered underestimates. Older age coincided with a roughly linear decline in TCR beta diversity per million T cells.

The V gene's germline CDR1 is LNHNV and CDR2 YYDKDF (reference sequence). There are 14 residues in the CDR3. Together with a sample-barcoded 5' primer, a J-beta primer mix was included in a second PCR lasting about 7 to 12 cycles. TCRdb used MiXCR to reprocess the 5' RACE reads, holding one entry per CDR3 protein. Among roughly 1.4 million distinct CDR3 sequences listed, 59% were seen once. The rearrangement links TRBV15 to TRBJ2-5; 7 bases match TRBD2. With the DNA end fitting TRBJ2-7 better, the J assignment may be wrong. The sample taken for sequencing was blood. This clonotype was sampled from a man aged 18 to 29 in good health. CDR3 nucleotide sequence: TGTGCCACCAGCAGAGATGGGGGGGACTACGAGCAGTACTTC. It yields the protein CATSRDGGDYEQYF.